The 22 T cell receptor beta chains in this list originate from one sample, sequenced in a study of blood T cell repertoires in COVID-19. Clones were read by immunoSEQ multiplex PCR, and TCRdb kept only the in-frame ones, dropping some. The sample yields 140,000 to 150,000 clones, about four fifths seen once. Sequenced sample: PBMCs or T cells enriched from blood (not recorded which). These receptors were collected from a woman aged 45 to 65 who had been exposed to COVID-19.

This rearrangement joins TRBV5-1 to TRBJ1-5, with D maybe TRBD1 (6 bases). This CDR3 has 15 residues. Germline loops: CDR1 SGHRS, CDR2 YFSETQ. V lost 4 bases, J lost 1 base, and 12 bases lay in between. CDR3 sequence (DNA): TGCGCCAGCAGCCTGGGGGCAGCCAGCAATCAGCCCCAGCATTTT. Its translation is CASSLGAASNQPQHF.

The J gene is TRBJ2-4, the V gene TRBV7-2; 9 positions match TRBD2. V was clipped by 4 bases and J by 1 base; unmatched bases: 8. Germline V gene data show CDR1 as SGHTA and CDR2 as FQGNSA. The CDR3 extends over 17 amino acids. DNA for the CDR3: TGTGCCAGCAGCTCCCAGCTAGCGGGAAGGGCCAAAAACATTCAGTACTTC. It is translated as CASSSQLAGRAKNIQYF.

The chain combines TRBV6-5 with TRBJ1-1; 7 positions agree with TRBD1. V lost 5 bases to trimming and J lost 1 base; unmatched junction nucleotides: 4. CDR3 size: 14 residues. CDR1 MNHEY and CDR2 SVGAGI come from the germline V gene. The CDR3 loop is CASSRNRGNTEAFF. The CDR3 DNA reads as TGTGCCAGCAGTCGTAACAGGGGGAACACTGAAGCTTTCTTT.

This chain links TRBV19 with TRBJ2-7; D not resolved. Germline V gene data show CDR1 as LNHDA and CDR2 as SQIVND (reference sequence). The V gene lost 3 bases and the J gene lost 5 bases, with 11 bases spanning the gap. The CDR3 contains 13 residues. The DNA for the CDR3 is TGTGCCAGTAGTATTGGCCGGGTCCACGAGCAGTACTTC. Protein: CASSIGRVHEQYF.

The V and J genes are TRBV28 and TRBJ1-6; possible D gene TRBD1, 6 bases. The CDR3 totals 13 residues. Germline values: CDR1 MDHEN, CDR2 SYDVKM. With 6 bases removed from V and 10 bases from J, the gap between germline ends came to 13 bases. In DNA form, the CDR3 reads TGTGCCAGCAGCCCAGGGGTTGGCTCACCCCTCCACTTT. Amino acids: CASSPGVGSPLHF.

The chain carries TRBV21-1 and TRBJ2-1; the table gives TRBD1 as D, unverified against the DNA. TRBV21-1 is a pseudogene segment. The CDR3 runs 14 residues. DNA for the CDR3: TGTGCCATCCCAAGGGACAGCAGGAGGGGTGAGCAGTTCTTC. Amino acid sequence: CAIPRDSRRGEQFF.

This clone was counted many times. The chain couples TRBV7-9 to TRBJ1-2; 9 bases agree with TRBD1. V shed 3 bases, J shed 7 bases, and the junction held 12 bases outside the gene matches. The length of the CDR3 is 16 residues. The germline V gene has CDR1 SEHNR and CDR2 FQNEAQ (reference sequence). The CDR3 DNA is TGTGCCAGCAGCTTTAGGACAGGGGTGGTTTCCGTTGGCTACACCTTC. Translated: CASSFRTGVVSVGYTF. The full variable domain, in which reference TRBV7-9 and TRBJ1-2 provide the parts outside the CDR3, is DTGVSQNPRHKITKRGQNVTFRCDPISEHNRLYWYRQTLGQGPEFLTYFQNEAQLEKSRLLSDRFSAERPKGSFSTLEIQRTEQGDSAMYLCASSFRTGVVSVGYTFGSGTRLTVV.

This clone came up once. The DNA of the CDR3 is TGTGCCAGCAGCTCCGACATCGAACTGTTTTTT. Translated, it gives CASSSDIELFF. The rearrangement links TRBV6-2 or TRBV6-3 to TRBJ1-4; D is ambiguous. The CDR3 is 11 amino acids. Germline lookup yields CDR1 MNHEY and CDR2 SVGEGT. V was shortened by 6 bases and J by 12 bases, with 11 bases between the two germline ends.

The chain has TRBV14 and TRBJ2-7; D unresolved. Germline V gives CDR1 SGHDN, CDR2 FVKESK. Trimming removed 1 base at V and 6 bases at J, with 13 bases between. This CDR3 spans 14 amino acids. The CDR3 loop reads CASSQVASLGEQYF. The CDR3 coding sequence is TGTGCCAGCAGCCAAGTGGCGTCTCTAGGCGAGCAGTACTTC.

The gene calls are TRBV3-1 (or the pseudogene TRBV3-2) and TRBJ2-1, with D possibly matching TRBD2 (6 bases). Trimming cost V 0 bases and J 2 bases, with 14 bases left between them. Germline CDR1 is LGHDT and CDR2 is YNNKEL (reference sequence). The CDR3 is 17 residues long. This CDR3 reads CASSQEGGRRAYNEQFF. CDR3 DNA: TGTGCCAGCAGCCAAGAAGGAGGGAGGAGGGCCTACAATGAGCAGTTCTTC.

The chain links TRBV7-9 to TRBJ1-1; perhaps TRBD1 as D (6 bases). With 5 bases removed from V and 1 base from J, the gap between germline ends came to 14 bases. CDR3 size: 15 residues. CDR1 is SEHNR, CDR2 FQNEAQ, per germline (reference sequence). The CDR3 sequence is CASSQQGRRNTEAFF. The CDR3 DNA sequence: TGTGCCAGCAGCCAACAGGGACGGAGGAACACTGAAGCTTTCTTT.

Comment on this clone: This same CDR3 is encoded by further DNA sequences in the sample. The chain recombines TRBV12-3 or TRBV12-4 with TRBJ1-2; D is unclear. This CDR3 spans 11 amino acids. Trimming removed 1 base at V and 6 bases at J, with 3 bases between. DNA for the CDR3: TGTGCCAGCAGTTTAGGAGATGGCTACACCTTC. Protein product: CASSLGDGYTF.

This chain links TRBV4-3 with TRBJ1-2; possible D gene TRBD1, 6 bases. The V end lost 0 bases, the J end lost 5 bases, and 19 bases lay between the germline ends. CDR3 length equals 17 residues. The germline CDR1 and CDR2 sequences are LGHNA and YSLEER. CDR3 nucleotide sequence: TGCGCCAGCAGCCAAGATCATACCCCAGGGGCAGGGTATGGCTACACCTTC. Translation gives CASSQDHTPGAGYGYTF.

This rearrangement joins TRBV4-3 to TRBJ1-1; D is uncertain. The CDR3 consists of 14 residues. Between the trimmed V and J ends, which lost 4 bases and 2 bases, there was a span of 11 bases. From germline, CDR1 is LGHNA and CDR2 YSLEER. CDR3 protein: CASSPDPTNTEAFF. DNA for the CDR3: TGCGCCAGCAGCCCCGATCCCACAAACACTGAAGCTTTCTTT.

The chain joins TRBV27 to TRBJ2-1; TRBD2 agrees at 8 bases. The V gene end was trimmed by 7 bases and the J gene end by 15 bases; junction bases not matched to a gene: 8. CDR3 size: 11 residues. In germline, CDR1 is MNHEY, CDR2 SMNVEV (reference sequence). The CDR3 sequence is CASNSGGVRFF. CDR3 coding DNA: TGTGCCAGCAACTCCGGGGGGGTAAGGTTCTTC.

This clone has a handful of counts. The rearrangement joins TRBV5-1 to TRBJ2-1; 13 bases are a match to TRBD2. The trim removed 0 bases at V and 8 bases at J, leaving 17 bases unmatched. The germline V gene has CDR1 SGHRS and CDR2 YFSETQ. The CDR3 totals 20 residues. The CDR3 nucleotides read TGCGCCAGCAGCTTGGTACCCAAACTCGGGGGACTAGCGGGGTGGGATGAGCAGTTCTTC. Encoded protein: CASSLVPKLGGLAGWDEQFF.

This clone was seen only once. The CDR3 loop reads CASSLAKNAGGYTF. The CDR3 DNA sequence: TGTGCCAGCAGCTTAGCGAAAAACGCCGGGGGCTACACCTTC. This sequence joins TRBV7-8 and TRBJ1-2; D gene uncertain. V lost 0 bases and J 8 bases, leaving 13 bases between the germline ends. Germline lookup yields CDR1 SGHVS and CDR2 FQNEAQ. This CDR3 is 14 amino acids long.

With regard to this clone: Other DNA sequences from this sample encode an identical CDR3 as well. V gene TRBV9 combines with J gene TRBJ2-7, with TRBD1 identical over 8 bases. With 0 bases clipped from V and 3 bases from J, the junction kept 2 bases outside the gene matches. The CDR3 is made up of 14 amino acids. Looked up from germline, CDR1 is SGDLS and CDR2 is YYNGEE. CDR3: CASSVGGQGYEQYF. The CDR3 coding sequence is TGTGCCAGCAGCGTAGGAGGACAGGGCTACGAGCAGTACTTC.

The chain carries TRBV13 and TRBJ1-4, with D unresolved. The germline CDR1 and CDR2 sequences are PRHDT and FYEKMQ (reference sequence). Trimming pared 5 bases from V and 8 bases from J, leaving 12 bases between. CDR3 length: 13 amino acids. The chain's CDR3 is CASSRSSWEKLFF. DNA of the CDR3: TGTGCCAGCAGCCGCTCAAGCTGGGAAAAACTGTTTTTT.

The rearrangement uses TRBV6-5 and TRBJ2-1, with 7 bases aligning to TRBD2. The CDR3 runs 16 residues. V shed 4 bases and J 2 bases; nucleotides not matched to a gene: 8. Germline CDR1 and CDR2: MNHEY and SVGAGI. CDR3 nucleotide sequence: TGTGCCAGCAGTTCCCCGAGCGGGGTAGCCTACAATGAGCAGTTCTTC. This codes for CASSSPSGVAYNEQFF.

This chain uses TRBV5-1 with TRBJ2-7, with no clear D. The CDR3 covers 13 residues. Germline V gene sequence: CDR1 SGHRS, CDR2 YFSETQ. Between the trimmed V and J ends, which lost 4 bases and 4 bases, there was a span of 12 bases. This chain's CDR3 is CASSLTPRYEQYF. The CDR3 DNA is TGCGCCAGCAGCCTGACCCCCAGGTACGAGCAGTACTTC.

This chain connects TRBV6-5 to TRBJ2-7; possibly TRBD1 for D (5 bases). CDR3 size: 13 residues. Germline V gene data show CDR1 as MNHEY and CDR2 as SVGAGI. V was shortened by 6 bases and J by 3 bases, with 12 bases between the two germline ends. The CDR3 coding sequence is TGTGCCAGCAGCCAGGACATCAGCTACGAGCAGTACTTC. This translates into CASSQDISYEQYF.